This T cell receptor (beta chain) was identified during a study of T-cell reconstitution after alpha-beta-depleted transplantation in children. Study results and limitations: In patients about two months after transplant, alpha-beta T cells reportedly arose from several hundred expanded graft clones.

This CDR3 has 15 residues. With 6 bases clipped from V and 2 bases from J, the junction kept 7 bases outside the gene matches. Germline CDR1 reads MNHEY; CDR2 reads SMNVEV (reference sequence). Molecular barcoding with unique molecular identifiers was used for the TCRbeta library. TCRdb used MiXCR to reprocess the PCR reads, holding one entry per CDR3 protein. The sample shows hundreds of thousands of distinct CDR3 sequences, 13% of them seen only once. Worth noting for this clonotype: Its cognate antigen is unknown.

The receptor comes from a male patient under 18 who had a stem cell transplant for acute myeloid leukemia, so the T cells may come from the graft donor. The rearrangement links TRBV27 to TRBJ2-7; 10 bases match TRBD2. The sample was PBMCs, mostly from graft donor cells, taken 360 days after TCRalphabeta/CD19-depleted stem cell transplant. The DNA for the CDR3 is TGTGCCAGCAGGCACCATCTAGCGGGAGCCTACGAGCAGTACTTC. It encodes CASRHHLAGAYEQYF.